The following is a T cell receptor beta chain sequence with its context. Original processing notes: Amplifying reference gene primers gave estimates of nucleated cell counts. Clones were read by immunoSEQ multiplex PCR, and TCRdb kept only the in-frame ones, dropping some. The D gene and trimming were derived from the DNA, and the V and J assignments and clone size from that table. In the table there are tens of thousands of clones, around 69% of which are singletons. CDR1 is SGHTA, CDR2 FQGTGA, per germline. Trimming at V came to 2 bases and at J to 8 bases, leaving 3 bases not matched to a gene. CDR3 size: 14 residues. These data belong to a study of blood T cell repertoires in COVID-19. About the study: Acute-phase and convalescent COVID-19 samples originated in the United States, Italy and Spain. Sources were T cells, B-cell-depleted T cells, or PBMCs; the material itself was cDNA or gDNA.

Sequences were obtained from peripheral blood. The sequence derives from a man between 65 and 79 years old with active or convalescent COVID-19. This sequence joins TRBV7-3 and TRBJ1-6, with 7 bases matching TRBD1. In DNA, the CDR3 is TGTGCCAGCAGCTTAGGAGGGGGCGATTCACCCCTCCACTTT. Translated, it gives CASSLGGGDSPLHF. Full variable domain (rest looked up from reference TRBV7-3 and TRBJ1-6): GAGVSQTPSNKVTEKGKYVELRCDPISGHTALYWYRQSLGQGPEFLIYFQGTGAADDSGLPNDRFFAVRPEGSVSTLKIQRTERGDSAVYLCASSLGGGDSPLHFGNGTRLTVT.